The 20 T cell receptor beta chains below all came from one sample that was sequenced in a study of tumor and adjacent non-tumor tissue in lung cancer. Three rounds of nested PCR, following a modified ARM-PCR protocol, produced the TCRbeta library. TCRdb reprocessed the multiplex PCR reads with MiXCR, giving one entry per CDR3 protein. The sample yields roughly 220,000 distinct CDR3 sequences, about 71% seen once. RNA was extracted from bulk tissue without any cell sorting. The sequenced material came from lung tumor tissue. Receptor source: a man in his 60s with non-small cell lung cancer.

The chain is built from TRBV20-1 and TRBJ2-1, with D unresolved. The V gene's germline CDR1 is DFQATT and CDR2 SNEGSKA (reference sequence). Trimming pared 0 bases from V and 8 bases from J, leaving 17 bases between. The CDR3 extends over 15 amino acids. The CDR3: CSARDQQNPCYEQFF. The CDR3 DNA reads as TGCAGTGCTAGAGATCAGCAAAACCCCTGTTATGAGCAGTTCTTC.

Of note for this clonotype: The CDR3 does not close with the conserved phenylalanine or tryptophan, likely indicating a read error. The chain is built from TRBV6-6 and TRBJ2-7; D call uncertain. Gene TRBJ2-1 matches the end of the DNA better, so the J call may be wrong. This CDR3 has 11 amino acids. The germline V gene has CDR1 MNHNY and CDR2 SVGAGI (reference sequence). CDR3: CASRKTYEQFS. The CDR3 region has the DNA TGTGCCAGCAGGAAAACCTACGAGCAGTTCTCC.

The genes are TRBV6-4 and TRBJ2-1; 11 bases are shared with TRBD2. V lost 4 bases, J lost 5 bases, and 4 bases stayed unmatched. This CDR3 has 15 residues. Germline loops: CDR1 MRHNA, CDR2 SNTAGT. CDR3 in amino acids: CASSVAGGTHNEQFF. The CDR3 nucleotides read TGTGCCAGCAGTGTAGCGGGAGGGACCCACAATGAGCAGTTCTTC.

Notes on this clonotype: Lacking the conserved final phenylalanine or tryptophan, this CDR3 likely reflects a read error. J is TRBJ2-7 and V is TRBV11-3; 9 positions agree with TRBD2. Trimming took 0 bases from V and 6 from J; bases not matched to a gene: 9. Germline values: CDR1 SGHNT, CDR2 YENEEA. The CDR3 has 16 residues. The CDR3 sequence: CASSLEVSGSLREQYY. CDR3 DNA: TGTGCCAGCAGCTTAGAGGTTAGCGGGAGTCTCCGCGAGCAGTACTAC.

This clonotype was picked up many times. The gene calls are TRBV12-3 or TRBV12-4 and TRBJ2-3; D unresolved. The CDR3 spans 12 residues. Deletions cut 1 base from V and 7 bases from J, with 6 bases between. CDR3 protein: CASSLVGHTQYF. CDR3 bases: TGTGCCAGCAGTTTAGTTGGACATACGCAGTATTTT.

This clonotype was detected a few times. V usage is TRBV29-1 and J usage is TRBJ2-1; 8 nucleotides agree with TRBD2. Germline V gives CDR1 SQVTM, CDR2 ANQGSEA. V dropped 5 bases and J dropped 10; count of bases not matched to a gene: 13. This CDR3 region has 14 residues. The DNA of the CDR3 is TGCAGCGTTCCCAAGTTCACCCCGGGGGGGGAGCAGTTCTTC. This sequence encodes CSVPKFTPGGEQFF.

With regard to this clonotype: Mismatch with germline at one junction end may stem from a read error. The chain joins TRBV6-5 to TRBJ2-2; 11 bases match TRBD2. Germline CDR1 and CDR2: MNHEY and SVGAGI. The CDR3 consists of 17 residues. In nucleotides, the CDR3 is TGTGCCAGCAGATACTCTAGCGGGGGGTCTGATGCCGGGGAGCTGTTTTTT. Its translation: CASRYSSGGSDAGELFF.

Concerning this clonotype itself: The DNA is omitted, as the CDR3 cannot be located on it reliably, and the CDR3 follows TCRdb's listing. This chain links TRBV29-1 with TRBJ1-2; no check of the table's D call, TRBD1, against the DNA was made. The CDR3 is made up of 17 amino acids, end residues included. Per germline, CDR1 SQVTM and CDR2 ANQGSEA. The CDR3: CSIESAKPQGIGYGCTF.

This clonotype was recorded at least ten times. This chain connects TRBV6-6 to TRBJ1-5, with 8 bases identical to TRBD1. V lost 6 bases and J lost 0; bases outside the gene matches: 16. The CDR3 is 19 amino acids. Per the germline V gene, CDR1 is MNHNY and CDR2 is SVGAGI (reference sequence). CDR3 loop: CASSNTKDRAIYSNQPQHF. The CDR3 DNA is TGTGCCAGCAGCAACACGAAGGACAGGGCCATCTATAGCAATCAGCCCCAGCATTTT.

Remarks on this clonotype: With a much larger clone just one base away, this may be a read error. Likely a read error: the CDR3 ends without its conserved phenylalanine or tryptophan. The V call is TRBV20-1, the J call TRBJ2-7; D is ambiguous. Germline V lookup: CDR1 DFQATT, CDR2 SNEGSKA (reference sequence). The CDR3 totals 12 residues. V lost 8 bases and J lost 5, with 16 bases in between. The DNA for the CDR3 is TGCAGTCTCCGGGTTCGAGGCGACGAGCAGTACTTA. Its protein product is CSLRVRGDEQYL.

Concerning this clonotype: This is likely a read error, given that the CDR3 carries no conserved phenylalanine or tryptophan at its end. V is TRBV10-2 and J is TRBJ2-2; unclear D gene. The CDR3 runs 12 residues. Germline V gene lookup returns CDR1 WSHSY and CDR2 SAAADI. CDR3 nucleotides: TGCGCCAACAGTGAGTTCTTCGGGGAGCTGTTTCTT. Translating it yields CANSEFFGELFL.

This sequence joins TRBV20-1 and TRBJ2-1; 10 positions agree with TRBD1. This CDR3 is 13 amino acids long. CDR1 and CDR2 (germline): DFQATT, SNEGSKA (reference sequence). Unmatched junction bases numbered 8, after V lost 7 bases and J lost 8 bases. The CDR3 nucleotides are TGCAGTGTTGCGCCGGGACAGGGGTATGAGCAGTTCTTC. This sequence encodes CSVAPGQGYEQFF.

This clonotype was recorded only once. A read error is possible here, since a much larger clone lies one base away. V is TRBV7-9 and J is TRBJ1-2; TRBD1 aligns across 7 bases. V gave up 5 bases and J gave up 0 bases; unmatched junction bases: 6. The CDR3 is 15 residues long. Germline CDR1 SEHNR, CDR2 FQNEAQ (reference sequence). In nucleotides, the CDR3 is TGTGCCAGCAGCCCCACAGGGGCTCCTAACTATGGCTACACCTTC. Translation: CASSPTGAPNYGYTF.

About this clonotype: No conserved phenylalanine or tryptophan is present at the end of the CDR3, so a read error is the likely explanation. V and J are TRBV6-5 and TRBJ2-5; 7 positions agree with TRBD2. The CDR3 consists of 14 residues. Trimming cost V 5 bases and J 9 bases; bases outside gene matches: 12. CDR1 MNHEY and CDR2 SVGAGI come from the germline V gene. The CDR3 coding sequence is TGTGCCAGCAGTGATACGGGGACCGCGGGGGCCCAGTACCAC. It codes for CASSDTGTAGAQYH.

As concerns this clonotype: Since a much larger clone is just one base distant, this may be a read error. The V call is TRBV4-2, the J call TRBJ1-4; TRBD1 is a possible D gene (5 bases). Germline CDR1 LGHNA, CDR2 YNFKEQ. The length of the CDR3 is 17 residues. CDR3 amino acids: CASSQELPGPKNEILFF. The CDR3 bases are TGTGCCAGCAGCCAAGAGCTCCCGGGACCTAAAAATGAAATACTGTTTTTT.

For this clonotype: An end of the junction does not agree with germline; a read error may underlie this. V gene TRBV20-1 combines with J gene TRBJ2-3; D perhaps matches TRBD2 (6 bases). From germline, CDR1 is DFQATT and CDR2 SNEGSKA (reference sequence). The CDR3 extends over 15 amino acids. The CDR3 sequence is CSVRDSSTSTDTQYF. Written as DNA, the CDR3 is TGCAGTGTTAGAGACTCCTCTACTAGCACAGATACGCAGTATTTC.

For this clonotype: This likely comes from a read error, as the CDR3 has no conserved phenylalanine or tryptophan at its end. The genes are TRBV11-2 and TRBJ2-7, with 7 bases lining up with TRBD1. The CDR3 covers 15 residues. The germline gives CDR1 SGHAT, CDR2 FQNNGV. The V gene end was trimmed by 0 bases and the J gene end by 2 bases; junction bases not matched to a gene: 4. CDR3 nucleotides: TGTGCCAGCAGCTTAGAAACAGGGGTAACCTACGAGCAGTACCCA. It yields the protein CASSLETGVTYEQYP.

This clonotype was recorded at least ten times. The V and J genes are TRBV12-5 and TRBJ2-5; weak D call: TRBD2 (6 bases). Per germline, CDR1 LGHNT and CDR2 FRNRAP. The CDR3 length is 16 residues. V was pared by 0 bases and J by 1 base, with 12 bases between. The CDR3, as DNA: TGTGCTAGTGGTTTGGTCCAGCGACTAGTCCAAGAGACCCAGTACTTC. Its protein is CASGLVQRLVQETQYF.

This clonotype was recorded a few times. An end of the junction does not agree with germline; a read error may underlie this. The genes are TRBV11-2 and TRBJ2-5, with D possibly being TRBD2 (5 bases). Germline CDR1 SGHAT, CDR2 FQNNGV. This CDR3 is built from 14 residues. Written as DNA, the CDR3 is TGTGTCAGTAGCTTCCGACTAATAAGAGATACCCAGCACTTC. This translates into CVSSFRLIRDTQHF.

Details on this clonotype: Likely a read error: the CDR3 ends without its conserved phenylalanine or tryptophan. The V and J genes are TRBV6-2 or TRBV6-3 and TRBJ1-5; weak D call: TRBD1 (5 bases). The CDR3 has 14 amino acids. Per the germline V gene, CDR1 is MNHEY and CDR2 is SVGEGT. The CDR3 is CASSYPVGTQLQHS. The CDR3 region has the DNA TGTGCCAGCAGTTACCCGGTAGGGACTCAGCTCCAGCATTCT.